This entry describes one TCR beta chain. Its antigen is not yet known. Per-base qualities were not stored, and no clone one base away is much larger. The sample originates from a study of CD8+CD57+ T cells in acquired aplastic anemia (dated 2018 in TCRdb). About the study as a whole: Extracted DNA from sorted CD4+ and CD8+ cells averaged approximately 3 ug, ranging from roughly 0.2 to 30 ug. CD8+CD57+ expansion was defined as a frequency above the mean frequency observed in healthy subjects. Points the paper makes about the study in general: Fewer than 35 CD8+ CDR3 sequences were found to be shared between patients and controls, but these sequences appeared to be highly expressed in patients and within the immunodominant clones of the patients. Patients and healthy controls showed no significant difference in CD8+ Simpson's diversity (P=0.060).

Profiling of TCR beta VDJ combinations and CDR3 sequences used genomic DNA as the template. An Illumina HiSeq 2000 was used for TCR repertoire sequencing. Per the authors' processing: Repertoire assessment relied on Simpson's diversity index, CDR3 size and DJ length profiles, and TRBV/TRBJ rearrangement plots. The most abundant DNA sequence in the deep sequencing data was defined as the immunodominant clone. CDR3 amino acid sequences were checked for sharing between subjects and were compared against published repertoires and the VDJdb database. Through fastp at Q25 and MiXCR, TCRdb rebuilt clones from the public reads, retaining in-frame beta chains. Each record represents a unique CDR3 protein, reported with the most common genes and DNA among its rows. TCRdb, not the authors, supplied the V and J calls. Within this sample are fewer than 250,000 distinct CDR3 sequences, with roughly half of them counted one time only. Clones ranked in the top ten supply under 9% of the sample.

The CDR3 measures 11 amino acids from cysteine to phenylalanine. The kept DNA is CDR3 alone, 33 bases in frame from the first base. From the germline V gene (reference sequence), CDR1 is DFQATT and CDR2 is SNEGSKA. V sheds 5 bases and J sheds 0 bases, leaving 4 bases between their ends. Expansion of CD8+CD57+ cells had been shown by flow cytometry in the patients chosen for sequencing. Every patient had severe acquired aplastic anemia, diagnosed using the International Study of Aplastic Anemia and Agranulocytosis and Camitta criteria. At the time blood was sampled, none of the patients had received any therapy. TCR repertoires of sorted CD4+ and CD8+ blood T cells from severe aplastic anemia patients and healthy subjects were deep-sequenced in the study. In the USA, patient enrollment took place under clinicaltrials.gov protocols 00001620, 01623167, 00001397, 00071045, 00081523 and 00961064. Ficoll-Paque density gradient centrifugation was used to isolate peripheral blood mononuclear cells. Before DNA extraction, CD4+ and CD8+ T cells were sorted with FACS or magnetic beads.

Sequencing was done on a sample of sorted CD4+, CD8+, or CD8+CD57+ T cells (not recorded which) from PBMCs. In this chain, TRBV20-1 is recombined with TRBJ1-1; no D segment can be confidently identified. The clonotype originates from a human donor with aplastic anemia. CDR3 protein: CSAPLNTEAFF. The nucleotide sequence is given as TGCAGTGCTCCGCTGAACACTGAAGCTTTCTTT.